These 9 T cell receptor delta chains were all obtained from the same sample, sequenced in a study of gamma-delta chains in newborns, infants, children. TCRdb fed the reads into CATT to redo clone calling. There are approximately 5,000 delta-chain clones in the sample; 4.5% to 5.5% occur only once, and about 6.5% lies in the top ten. Sequencing was performed on blood. These receptors all come from a child who was a newborn, infant or young child, either healthy, febrile or measles-vaccinated (not recorded which).

The chain couples TRDV2 to TRDJ1, with 9 bases fitting TRDD3. CDR1 and CDR2 from the germline V gene are GEAIGNYY and EKD. The CDR3 length is 15 residues. V trimming: 3 bases; J trimming: 6 bases; junction bases outside the gene matches: 10. The CDR3 loop reads CACDPLLGELNKLIF. The CDR3 DNA reads as TGTGCCTGTGACCCTTTACTGGGGGAGCTTAATAAACTCATCTTT.

In the case of this clone: The junction does not match germline at one end; this may be a read error. CDR3: CACDPILSSWDTRQTFF. The CDR3 nucleotides are TGTGCCTGTGACCCTATACTAAGCTCCTGGGACACCCGACAGACGTTTTTC. V gene TRDV2 combines with J gene TRDJ3; possibly TRDD3 for D (5 bases). The germline CDR1 and CDR2 sequences are GEAIGNYY and EKD. This CDR3 spans 17 amino acids.

This clone counts as medium-sized (0.01 to 0.1%). V usage is TRDV2 and J usage is TRDJ1; TRDD3 might be the D (5 bases). The CDR3 covers 15 residues. Germline CDR1 reads GEAIGNYY; CDR2 reads EKD. The V end was cut by 0 bases, the J end by 1 base, with 11 bases between. The CDR3: CACDTVETGTDKLIF. DNA for the CDR3: TGTGCCTGTGACACCGTCGAAACTGGCACCGATAAACTCATCTTT.

This clone occurred a few times. The same CDR3 also results from other DNA sequences found in this sample. The gene calls are TRDV2 and TRDJ2; 11 bases are shared with TRDD3. CDR1 GEAIGNYY and CDR2 EKD come from the germline V gene. Losses at the gene ends were 3 bases for V and 1 base for J; bases not matched to a gene: 27. The CDR3 runs 24 residues. In DNA, the CDR3 is TGTGCCTGTGACCAAGTCGAGGAAGCCCCATACTGGGGGATAAAGGGGAATTTGACAGCACAACTCTTCTTT. Protein sequence: CACDQVEEAPYWGIKGNLTAQLFF.

By sample fraction, this clone is medium-sized (0.01 to 0.1%). The rearrangement uses TRDV2 and TRDJ3; 8 bases fit TRDD3. V gave up 1 base and J gave up 0 bases; unmatched junction bases: 16. Germline-derived CDR1 and CDR2 are GEAIGNYY and EKD. The CDR3 contains 22 residues. CDR3 loop: CACDTAGGPTGESSWDTRQMFF. CDR3 coding DNA: TGTGCCTGTGACACTGCTGGGGGACCAACGGGCGAGAGCTCCTGGGACACCCGACAGATGTTTTTC.

With respect to this clone: The sample has other DNA sequences that encode this CDR3 too. Written as DNA, the CDR3 is TGTGCCTGTGACACACTGGGGATGAACACCGATAAACTCATCTTT. It translates to CACDTLGMNTDKLIF. The chain links TRDV2 to TRDJ1, with TRDD3 matching 7 bases. The V gene's germline CDR1 is GEAIGNYY and CDR2 EKD. The CDR3 consists of 15 residues. Trimming took 1 base from V and 0 from J; bases not matched to a gene: 4.

This clone is large in the sample. The sample has other DNA sequences that encode this CDR3 too. The J gene is TRDJ3, the V gene TRDV2; tentative D call: TRDD3 (6 bases). V was trimmed by 0 bases and J by 2 bases, leaving 13 bases between them. Germline lookup yields CDR1 GEAIGNYY and CDR2 EKD. The CDR3 loop spans 18 amino acids. CDR3 loop: CACDTVGASPWDTRQMFF. The CDR3 coding sequence is TGTGCCTGTGACACCGTGGGGGCCTCTCCCTGGGACACCCGACAGATGTTTTTC.

By frequency in the sample, this clone is medium-sized. The chain recombines TRDV2 with TRDJ2; 9 positions agree with TRDD3. Germline CDR1 reads GEAIGNYY; CDR2 reads EKD. The CDR3 extends over 16 amino acids. V lost 4 bases, J lost 1 base, and 6 bases stayed unmatched. CDR3 in amino acids: CACDPILGDLTAQLFF. CDR3 in DNA: TGTGCCTGTGATCCTATACTGGGGGATTTGACAGCACAACTCTTCTTT.

Comments on this clone: This may be a read error: a much more frequent sequence differs by one nucleotide. The chain combines TRDV2 with TRDJ2, with 9 bases lining up with TRDD3. The CDR3 has 16 amino acids. Losses at the gene ends were 3 bases for V and 0 bases for J; bases not matched to a gene: 4. Germline V gene sequence: CDR1 GEAIGNYY, CDR2 EKD. CDR3 bases: TGTGCCTGTGACGCCATGGGGGATACTTTGACAGCACAACTCTTCTTT. Amino acid sequence: CACDAMGDTLTAQLFF.